This entry lists 5 T cell receptor beta chains sequenced from one sample in a study of T-cell memory formation after mild COVID-19. TCRdb ran MiXCR on the 5' RACE reads and lists one entry per CDR3 protein. The sample carries a few hundred thousand distinct CDR3 sequences, approximately 14% recorded once. The sample taken for sequencing was PBMCs or a T cell subset sorted from them (not recorded which). The receptors derive from a man in his late teens or twenties who had mild COVID-19 (a few samples of this study predate the infection). Cell type and time point are not known.

This sequence joins TRBV12-3 or TRBV12-4 and TRBJ1-1, with D unresolved. This CDR3 is 14 amino acids long. V lost 5 bases and J lost 1, with 11 bases in between. The CDR3 DNA is TGTGCCAGCAGTGACCAGGTGACGAACACTGAAGCTTTCTTT. The encoded protein is CASSDQVTNTEAFF.

This chain joins TRBV10-1 and TRBJ2-5; 14 positions match TRBD2. Germline CDR1 and CDR2: WNHNN and SYGVQD (reference sequence). This CDR3 spans 17 amino acids. After removal of 6 bases from V and 2 bases from J, the junction contained 8 bases not matched to a gene. CDR3 loop: CASSPGLAGGPQETQYF. DNA of the CDR3: TGCGCCAGCAGCCCCGGACTAGCGGGGGGACCGCAAGAGACCCAGTACTTC.

This chain connects TRBV5-6 to TRBJ1-5; D possibly corresponds to TRBD1 (5 bases). CDR1 and CDR2 (germline): SGHDT, YYEEEE. V dropped 4 bases and J dropped 5 bases, with 13 bases sitting between them. The CDR3 runs to 14 residues. CDR3 sequence: CASSIGGGDQPQHF. In nucleotides, the CDR3 is TGTGCCAGCAGCATTGGCGGGGGGGATCAGCCCCAGCATTTT.

This clonotype was counted only a few times. The J gene is TRBJ2-1, the V gene TRBV7-9; TRBD2 matches 14 bases. The CDR3 length is 18 residues. CDR1 is SEHNR and CDR2 is FQNEAQ in the germline V gene (reference sequence). V dropped 4 bases and J dropped 4; count of bases not matched to a gene: 9. CDR3 DNA: TGTGCCAGCAGCTCGAGCTCGGGACTAGCGGGGGTTTACAATGAGCAGTTCTTC. It is translated as CASSSSSGLAGVYNEQFF.

V usage is TRBV20-1 and J usage is TRBJ1-5; maybe TRBD1 (6 bases). CDR3 length: 14 residues. The germline CDR1 and CDR2 sequences are DFQATT and SNEGSKA (reference sequence). The germline V and J ends were trimmed by 3 bases and 4 bases, with 13 bases remaining between them. CDR3 nucleotide sequence: TGCAGTGCTAGGTCGGGGGCAGCGAATCAGCCCCAGCATTTT. Amino acid sequence: CSARSGAANQPQHF.